This T cell receptor beta chain originates from a study of T cell repertoires in cytomegalovirus infection. The germline V gene encodes CDR1 SEHNR and CDR2 FQNEAQ (reference sequence). There are 13 residues in the CDR3. The V and J ends lost 2 bases and 2 bases respectively, with 7 bases between them. Concerning this clonotype: Antigen unknown.

TCRdb processed the reads anew with MiXCR; each CDR3 protein has one entry. The data hold under 50,000 distinct CDR3 sequences, with 21% observed a single time. The rearrangement joins TRBV7-9 to TRBJ2-7; no clear D. This sequence was found in a human donor in good health (CMV status not recorded). Some clones in this sample may be carry-over from other donors' samples. The sample consisted of CD8+ T cells from cultured PBMCs, taken from culture after CMV antigen stimulation. For the CDR3, the DNA is TGTGCCAGCAGCTTATCGGACCCCTACGAGCAGTACTTC. It translates to CASSLSDPYEQYF. Looking up the rest from reference TRBV7-9 and TRBJ2-7 gives the full variable domain: DTGVSQNPRHKITKRGQNVTFRCDPISEHNRLYWYRQTLGQGPEFLTYFQNEAQLEKSRLLSDRFSAERPKGSFSTLEIQRTEQGDSAMYLCASSLSDPYEQYFGPGTRLTVT.